A selection of T cell receptor beta chains follows, all from one sample in a study of spatial heterogeneity in lung cancer. TCRdb reprocessed the 5' RACE reads via MiXCR and lists one record per CDR3 protein. The table has around 89,000 distinct CDR3 sequences, around 12% seen once; the top ten hold under 50%. The material was PBMCs, obtained at surgery. The receptors here all came from a male donor with early-stage non-small cell lung cancer. Each CDR3 is given with its conserved first and last residue. A D gene is named only where the DNA matches it firmly. Part of the rows lack a size; the others show once, few, many or a class for expanded clones.

clone size: few
J gene: TRBJ1-1
V gene: TRBV30
D gene: NA
CDR3 protein: CASIRGLNTEAFF
CDR3 DNA: TGTGCCTCGATCCGGGGATTGAACACTGAAGCTTTCTTT

clone size: many
J gene: TRBJ2-3
V gene: TRBV21-1
D gene: NA
CDR3 protein: CASSRRLAGYTDTQYF
CDR3 DNA: TGTGCCAGCAGCAGACGACTAGCGGGCTACACAGATACGCAGTATTTT

clone size: NA
J gene: TRBJ2-1
V gene: TRBV27
D gene: TRBD2
CDR3 protein: CASSFGLAGTFGEQFF
CDR3 DNA: TGTGCCAGCAGTTTCGGACTAGCGGGGACGTTCGGTGAGCAGTTCTTC

clone size: many
J gene: TRBJ2-2
V gene: TRBV7-2
D gene: TRBD2
CDR3 protein: CASSLGIFRLAGGEKNTGELFF
CDR3 DNA: TGTGCCAGCAGCTTAGGGATATTTCGACTAGCGGGGGGTGAAAAGAACACCGGGGAGCTGTTTTTT

clone size: few
J gene: TRBJ2-6
V gene: TRBV12-3/TRBV12-4
D gene: NA
CDR3 protein: CASSPRIGEVASGANVLTF
CDR3 DNA: TGTGCCAGCAGTCCTAGAATTGGGGAAGTGGCCTCTGGGGCCAACGTCCTGACTTTC

clone size: many
J gene: TRBJ2-5
V gene: TRBV7-2
D gene: NA
CDR3 protein: CASSLAGTLEETQYF
CDR3 DNA: TGTGCCAGCAGCTTAGCCGGGACCCTTGAAGAGACCCAGTACTTC

clone size: NA
J gene: TRBJ1-5
V gene: TRBV29-1
D gene: TRBD1
CDR3 protein: CSVKTGTGDQPQHF
CDR3 DNA: TGCAGCGTGAAAACCGGGACAGGGGATCAGCCCCAGCATTTT

clone size: NA
J gene: TRBJ2-7
V gene: TRBV29-1
D gene: NA
CDR3 protein: CSVVTEGRYEQYF
CDR3 DNA: TGCAGCGTCGTGACTGAGGGCCGCTACGAGCAGTACTTC

clone size: few
J gene: TRBJ2-1
V gene: TRBV12-3/TRBV12-4
D gene: TRBD2
CDR3 protein: CASSLGLAGEDEQFF
CDR3 DNA: TGTGCCAGCAGTTTAGGCCTAGCGGGAGAGGATGAGCAGTTCTTC

clone size: few
J gene: TRBJ2-5
V gene: TRBV18
D gene: TRBD2
CDR3 protein: CASSPPFPAGGLQETQYF
CDR3 DNA: TGTGCCAGCTCACCACCGTTTCCGGCGGGAGGGCTCCAAGAGACCCAGTACTTC

clone size: few
J gene: TRBJ2-7
V gene: TRBV28
D gene: NA
CDR3 protein: CASSYLLDSNYEQYF
CDR3 DNA: TGTGCCAGCAGTTACCTCTTGGACAGTAACTACGAGCAGTACTTC

clone size: NA
J gene: TRBJ2-7
V gene: TRBV12-3/TRBV12-4
D gene: TRBD1
CDR3 protein: CASSFGDRDFSEQYF
CDR3 DNA: TGTGCCAGCAGTTTTGGGGACAGGGACTTCTCCGAGCAGTACTTC

clone size: NA
J gene: TRBJ2-1
V gene: TRBV20-1
D gene: TRBD2
CDR3 protein: CSARGLAGEWEQFF
CDR3 DNA: TGCAGTGCTAGGGGACTAGCGGGGGAATGGGAGCAGTTCTTC

clone size: NA
J gene: TRBJ2-7
V gene: TRBV30
D gene: NA
CDR3 protein: CAWSETAYEQYF
CDR3 DNA: TGTGCCTGGAGTGAAACAGCCTACGAGCAGTACTTC

clone size: few
J gene: TRBJ2-3
V gene: TRBV10-1
D gene: TRBD2
CDR3 protein: CASSESSGEPKKRDTQYF
CDR3 DNA: TGCGCCAGCAGTGAGTCGAGCGGGGAGCCGAAAAAAAGAGATACGCAGTATTTT